This TCR beta chain originates from a study of cytomegalovirus exposure and HLA in healthy donors (dated by TCRdb to about 2017). For the wider study: According to an earlier analysis of several hundred of the donors, 200 million or so T cells yielded 120 million or so unique TCR beta sequences and more than 250 Gb of sequence data. Approximately 330 gigabases of sequencing data and roughly 80 million unique TCR sequences made up an early release that covered about 640 HLA-typed donors. The genetic ancestry cluster associated with self-reported Caucasian donors included 81% of the 398 genotyped donors. The study aimed to test whether signatures of past pathogen exposure could be identified by cataloging public T cell receptors. The T cell repertoires of under 750 subjects were profiled by immunosequencing and related to cytomegalovirus serostatus. In addition to the first cohort of approximately 650 subjects, a separate validation cohort of 120 different subjects was used. To predict cytomegalovirus infection status, the study brought together high-throughput TCR immunosequencing, statistical association of individual TCRs with disease status, and machine learning. A later analysis re-analyzed previously published TCR beta repertoires from 550 to 700 donors and added high-resolution HLA genotyping to study TCR occurrence patterns. Rather than drawing on any new phenotypic data, the later analysis identified candidate immune exposures from TCR beta sequences and the way those sequences occurred across donors. An earlier analysis of nearly 600 of the donors applied high-throughput TCR beta sequencing to assess whether each TCR beta V gene segment acted as functional or pseudogenic. Alongside the repertoire data, information on donor age, sex, ethnicity and CMV serostatus was compiled. Genome-wide SNP genotypes for about 55% of the 666 donors were used in a later genetic analysis, which treated that subset as a discovery cohort. All discovery cohort repertoires had been generated using a single sequencing platform. HLA typing covered class I and class II loci at four-digit resolution. The number of donors typed differed by locus, with 629-630 for A, B, C, DRB1 and DQB1, roughly 520 for DQA1, about 610 for DPA1, and about 450 for DPB1. Because of strong linkage in the cohort, a few DR-DQ haplotypes were treated as single units for association and clustering. On average, around 230,000 unique TCR beta nucleotide sequences were sequenced per donor among some 420 genotyped donors of the cohort, with about 17% of those sequences being non-productive. The study at large found these results: Some IMGT-functional V segments, including TRBV6-2 and TRBV6-3, could not be distinguished by the 87-base-pair reads and were therefore excluded. In a later analysis, the rate of TCR association differed among HLA loci, with DRB1 alleles having the most associated TCRs and HLA-C alleles having the fewest. The classifier was reported to diagnose cytomegalovirus status with high specificity and sensitivity in both the original cohort and the validation cohort. At a false discovery rate of 0.05, a later analysis linked about 17,000 TCR beta sequences to specific HLA alleles. Three of the identified cytomegalovirus-associated TCR beta chains were confirmed in vitro to be specific for cytomegalovirus antigens. The study listed around 160 TCR beta chains as associated with cytomegalovirus. Compared with equally common non-associated chains, HLA-associated TCR beta chains in a later analysis were more clonally expanded and had lower generation probabilities. According to a later analysis, parvovirus B19, influenza, CMV and Epstein-Barr virus appeared linked to several top co-occurrence clusters. In a later genetic analysis, fewer N-insertions in productive TCRs were reported among donors in an Asian-associated ancestry cluster than the roughly 700-donor mean. An earlier analysis of approximately 540 of the donors showed that most TCR beta V segments appeared in productive rearrangements either about 87% or about 30% of the time, which broadly matched IMGT annotations. An association between a missense DCLRE1C variant and V-gene and J-gene trimming of TCR beta chains was found in a later genetic analysis and replicated in an independent cohort. A further reported finding was that TCR beta sequences accurately predicted the HLA-A and HLA-B alleles for most subjects in the first cohort. A group of highly shared sequence variants was considered likely to be a technical artifact of the sequencing pipeline. Correlated functional status among segregating V segments might reflect linkage disequilibrium, but an unknown experimental factor could not be ruled out. The authors suggested that the approach could potentially be generalized to other disease states and immunological phenotypes. In a later analysis, most CMV-associated TCR beta chains were found to appear HLA-restricted, with HLA associations seemingly driven largely by CMV exposure. This cohort had only TCR beta chains sequenced, and the lack of alpha or paired-chain data limited which features could be detected. Approximately 18 rarely observed V segments, including chromosome 9 orphons, were excluded from the earlier analysis of several hundred of the donors because counts were too low. Across donors, most TCR sequences were observed very rarely, whereas some public TCRs were present in many individuals. HLA typing was unavailable for some donors at each locus, so association tests used only the typed subset. The presence/absence analyses assumed that sequencing depth was roughly uniform across donors, and that assumption may not be true. When HLA alleles, especially DR and DQ, strongly co-occurred, TCR associations were difficult to assign to individual alleles. Immune exposure information for the cohort was limited to CMV serostatus.

The cohort was made up of under 800 healthy bone marrow donors. Cohort members were all nominally healthy when sampled, although unrecorded immune exposures were likely present. The donor was CMV seropositive and belonged to the group of a few hundred seropositive cohort members. Every donor gave a peripheral blood sample, and the peripheral blood mononuclear cells from that sample were used for TCR beta sequencing. Genomic DNA extraction from the blood cell samples was performed with the Qiagen DNeasy Blood Extraction Kit. For this clone: The specificity of this receptor is unknown. The record has no base qualities; no much larger clone is one base away.

The library relied on the immunoSEQ multiplex PCR assay. For the multiplex PCR, a mixture combining 60 forward primers for TCR Vbeta segments and 13 reverse primers for TCR Jbeta segments was used. The CDR3 region of rearranged TCR beta genes was amplified from genomic DNA with a multiplex PCR assay. On the Illumina HiSeq System, the amplified TCR beta libraries were sequenced as 87-base-pair reads. The original methods were these. In a later analysis, approximately 74 million unique TCR beta chains were counted across the approximately 620 repertoires, and roughly 9.9 million of these chains were shared by at least two donors. Raw reads were error-corrected and collapsed into unique sequences with a nearest-neighbor algorithm that merged closely related sequences to remove PCR and sequencing errors. CDR3 sequences were aligned to IMGT reference sequences to assign V, D and J gene segments. For a sequence to be retained, a match of at least six nucleotides was required to both a V gene segment and a J gene segment. Rearrangements were classified as productive when the CDR3 lacked stop codons and remained in frame with V and J, and all other rearrangements were classified as non-productive. CDR3 was defined according to IMGT convention as the region running from the second conserved V-encoded cysteine to the conserved J-encoded phenylalanine. The earlier analysis of 587 of the donors excluded sequences that lacked an unambiguous match to a single V gene segment. In an earlier analysis of roughly 600 of the donors, a V segment was called functional when productive rearrangements were above 56.7%, and segregating when the standard deviation between donors exceeded 5%. A statistical classification framework was developed to diagnose cytomegalovirus status using the catalog of TCR beta chain sequences. A later analysis assigned V and J genes by comparing TCR nucleotide sequences with IMGT/GENE-DB human TR gene sequences. A later analysis assigned CDR3 sequences and most-parsimonious VDJ recombination scenarios with the TCRdist pipeline. In a later analysis, each TCR beta chain was defined by its CDR3 amino acid sequence together with its V-gene family, and reads without a unique V-gene family were excluded. In a later analysis, 550 to 650 highly shared, low-generation-probability nucleotide sequences were removed to address suspected cross-contamination and a sequencing artifact. In a later analysis, a clonal expansion index for each public chain was calculated from normalized within-repertoire ranks of inferred template counts. A later analysis computed generation probabilities with a VDJ recombination model fitted to out-of-frame rearrangements, and checked the results against IGoR. In a later analysis, TCR-TCR, TCR-HLA and TCR-CMV co-occurrence was scored with hypergeometric tests, and a repertoire-size bias correction was applied to TCR pairs. In a later analysis, false discovery rates were estimated by permuting HLA or CMV assignments 20 times. In a later analysis, co-occurring TCRs were grouped with DBSCAN, and TCRdist sequence similarity was added when clustering was performed within HLA-allele-positive subsets. Co-occurrence clustering excluded repertoires with fewer than 30,000 or more than 120,000 public chains, plus five with anomalous nucleotide sharing. The source is immuneACCESS, and TCRdb retained only in-frame sequences with V and J called. Part of the clones is not carried over; for the studies checked, unresolved V genes explain less than half of this, and the remainder is unexplained. V, J and clone size reflect that table, while D and trimming were determined from the DNA. This sample gives about 140,000 clones in total; about 79% of them show up just once. The top ten constitute 4.1% of the sample.

Per the germline V gene (reference sequence), MNHEY is the CDR1 and SMNVEV is the CDR2. Germline trimming amounts to 5 bases on V and 0 bases on J, with 17 as the count of junction bases outside the gene matches. The CDR3, cysteine through phenylalanine, is 22 amino acids long. Only the CDR3 DNA stays, 66 bases, in frame from base 1. The sequence is built from TRBV27 and TRBJ2-6; TRBD1 aligns with 12 central bases. The origin of this receptor is a man aged 35 to 55 in good health and CMV-seropositive. Sequencing used PBMCs. In nucleotide form, the sequence is TGTGCCAGCAGTCTCACCGGGACAGGGGGCGATTTTGGGAACTCTGGGGCCAACGTCCTGACTTTC. Its amino acids are CASSLTGTGGDFGNSGANVLTF.